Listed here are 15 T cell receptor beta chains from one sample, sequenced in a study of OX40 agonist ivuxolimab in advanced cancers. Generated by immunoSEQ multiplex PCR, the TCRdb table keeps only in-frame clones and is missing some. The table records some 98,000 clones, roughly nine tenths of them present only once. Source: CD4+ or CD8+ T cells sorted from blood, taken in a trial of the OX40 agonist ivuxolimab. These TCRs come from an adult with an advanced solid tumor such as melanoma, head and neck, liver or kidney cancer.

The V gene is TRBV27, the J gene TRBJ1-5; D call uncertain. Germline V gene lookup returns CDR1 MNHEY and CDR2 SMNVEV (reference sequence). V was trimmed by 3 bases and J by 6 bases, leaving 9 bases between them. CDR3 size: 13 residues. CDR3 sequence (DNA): TGTGCCAGCAGTTTCTCCGACACTCAGCCCCAGCATTTT. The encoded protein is CASSFSDTQPQHF.

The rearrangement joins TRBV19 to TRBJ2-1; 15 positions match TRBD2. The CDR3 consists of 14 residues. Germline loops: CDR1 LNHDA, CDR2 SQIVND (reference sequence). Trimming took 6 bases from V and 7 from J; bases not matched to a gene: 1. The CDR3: CASSGLAGGNEQFF. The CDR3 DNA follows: TGTGCCAGTAGCGGACTAGCGGGAGGGAATGAGCAGTTCTTC.

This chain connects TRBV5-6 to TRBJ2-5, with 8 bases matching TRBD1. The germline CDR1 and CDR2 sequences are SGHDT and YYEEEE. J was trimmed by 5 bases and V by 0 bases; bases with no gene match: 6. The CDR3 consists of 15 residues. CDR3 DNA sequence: TGTGCCAGCAGCTTGGGTGCAGGGGGCCTCGAGACCCAGTACTTC. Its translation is CASSLGAGGLETQYF.

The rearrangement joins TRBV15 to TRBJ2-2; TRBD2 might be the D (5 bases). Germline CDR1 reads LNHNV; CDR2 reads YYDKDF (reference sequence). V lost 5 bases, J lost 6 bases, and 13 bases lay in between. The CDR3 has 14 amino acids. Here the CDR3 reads CATSRAERSGELFF. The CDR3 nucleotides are TGTGCCACCAGCCGGGCAGAGCGGTCCGGGGAGCTGTTTTTT.

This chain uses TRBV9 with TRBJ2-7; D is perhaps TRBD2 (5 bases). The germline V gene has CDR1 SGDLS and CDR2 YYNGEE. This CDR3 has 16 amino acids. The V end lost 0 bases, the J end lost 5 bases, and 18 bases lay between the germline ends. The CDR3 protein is CASSVGTSNLADEQYF. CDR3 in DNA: TGTGCCAGCAGCGTAGGGACTTCCAACTTGGCGGACGAGCAGTACTTC. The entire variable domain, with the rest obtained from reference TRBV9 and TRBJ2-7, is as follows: DSGVTQTPKHLITATGQRVTLRCSPRSGDLSVYWYQQSLDQGLQFLIQYYNGEERAKGNILERFSAQQFPDLHSELNLSSLELGDSALYFCASSVGTSNLADEQYFGPGTRLTVT.

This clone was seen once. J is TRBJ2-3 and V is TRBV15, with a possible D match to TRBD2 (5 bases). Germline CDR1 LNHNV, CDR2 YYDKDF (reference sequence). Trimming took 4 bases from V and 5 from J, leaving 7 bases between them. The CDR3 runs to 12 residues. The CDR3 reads CATSIGLDTQYF. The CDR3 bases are TGTGCCACCAGCATCGGACTAGATACGCAGTATTTT.

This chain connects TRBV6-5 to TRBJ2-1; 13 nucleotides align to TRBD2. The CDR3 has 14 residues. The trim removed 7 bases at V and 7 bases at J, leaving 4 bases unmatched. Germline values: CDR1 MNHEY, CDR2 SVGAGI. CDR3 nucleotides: TGTGCCAGCATTCGGACTAGCGGGAGTAATGAGCAGTTCTTC. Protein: CASIRTSGSNEQFF.

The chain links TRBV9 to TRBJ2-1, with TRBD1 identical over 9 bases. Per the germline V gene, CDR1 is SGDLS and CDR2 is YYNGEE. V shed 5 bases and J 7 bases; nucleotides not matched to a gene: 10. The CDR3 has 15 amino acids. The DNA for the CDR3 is TGTGCCAGCAGGCCCCCTGGGACAGGGAGGAATGAGCAGTTCTTC. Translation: CASRPPGTGRNEQFF.

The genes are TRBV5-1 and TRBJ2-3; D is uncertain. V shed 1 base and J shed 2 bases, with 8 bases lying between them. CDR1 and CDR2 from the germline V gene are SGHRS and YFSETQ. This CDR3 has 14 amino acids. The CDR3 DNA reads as TGCGCCAGCAGCTTGAGGACCGACACAGATACGCAGTATTTT. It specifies CASSLRTDTDTQYF. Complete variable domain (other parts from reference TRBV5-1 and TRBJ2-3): KAGVTQTPRYLIKTRGQQVTLSCSPISGHRSVSWYQQTPGQGLQFLFEYFSETQRNKGNFPGRFSGRQFSNSRSEMNVSTLELGDSALYLCASSLRTDTDTQYFGPGTRLTVL.

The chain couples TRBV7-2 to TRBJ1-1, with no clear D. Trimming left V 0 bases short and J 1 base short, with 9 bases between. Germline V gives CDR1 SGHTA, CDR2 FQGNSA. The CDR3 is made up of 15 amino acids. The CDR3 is CASSLAPDPNTEAFF. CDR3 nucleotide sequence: TGTGCCAGCAGCTTAGCGCCTGACCCGAACACTGAAGCTTTCTTT.

The CDR3 spells CASNPTSGRTNEQFF. For the CDR3, the DNA is TGCGCCAGCAACCCAACTAGCGGGAGGACGAATGAGCAGTTCTTC. V is TRBV5-1 and J is TRBJ2-1; 12 nucleotides line up with TRBD2. J was trimmed by 7 bases and V by 6 bases; bases with no gene match: 8. The length of the CDR3 is 15 residues. Germline V CDR1 and CDR2: SGHRS, YFSETQ.

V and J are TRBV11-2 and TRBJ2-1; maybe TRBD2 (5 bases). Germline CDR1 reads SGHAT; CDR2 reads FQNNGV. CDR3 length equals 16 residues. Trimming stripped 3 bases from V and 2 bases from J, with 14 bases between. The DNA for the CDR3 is TGTGCCAGCAGCTTTAAGTGGGCGGAGGCCTACAATGAGCAGTTCTTC. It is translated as CASSFKWAEAYNEQFF. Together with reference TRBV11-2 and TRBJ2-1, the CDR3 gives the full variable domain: EAGVAQSPRYKIIEKRQSVAFWCNPISGHATLYWYQQILGQGPKLLIQFQNNGVVDDSQLPKDRFSAERLKGVDSTLKIQPAKLEDSAVYLCASSFKWAEAYNEQFFGPGTRLTVL.

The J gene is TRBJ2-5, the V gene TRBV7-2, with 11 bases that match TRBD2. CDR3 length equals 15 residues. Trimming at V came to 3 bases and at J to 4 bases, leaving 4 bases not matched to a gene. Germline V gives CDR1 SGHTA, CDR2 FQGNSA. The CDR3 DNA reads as TGTGCCAGCAGCTTGCCGCTAGCGGGAGGAGAGACCCAGTACTTC. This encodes CASSLPLAGGETQYF.

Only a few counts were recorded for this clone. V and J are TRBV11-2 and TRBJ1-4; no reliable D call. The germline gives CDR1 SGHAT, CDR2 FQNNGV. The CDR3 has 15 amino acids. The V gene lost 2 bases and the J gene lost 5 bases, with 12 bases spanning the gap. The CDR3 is CASSLSVVGNEKLFF. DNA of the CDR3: TGTGCCAGCAGCTTATCGGTCGTAGGAAATGAAAAACTGTTTTTT.

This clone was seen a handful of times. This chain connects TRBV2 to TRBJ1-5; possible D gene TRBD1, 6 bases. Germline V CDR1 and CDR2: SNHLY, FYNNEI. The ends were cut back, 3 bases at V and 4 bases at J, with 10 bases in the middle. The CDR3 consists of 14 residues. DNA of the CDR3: TGTGCCAGCAGTGAGGGGGGGCCGAATCAGCCCCAGCATTTT. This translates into CASSEGGPNQPQHF.